The 30 T cell receptor beta chains below come from one sample, sequenced in a study of OX40 agonist ivuxolimab in advanced cancers. Clones were sequenced by immunoSEQ multiplex PCR, and TCRdb holds only the in-frame ones, with some missing. The sample carries tens of thousands of clones, 76% recorded once. The sample in question was CD4+ or CD8+ T cells sorted from blood, obtained in a trial of the OX40 agonist ivuxolimab. These receptors came from an adult with an advanced solid tumor such as melanoma, head and neck, liver or kidney cancer.

The chain couples TRBV2 to TRBJ2-2; D uncertain. CDR1 is SNHLY, CDR2 FYNNEI, per germline. The V end lost 7 bases, the J end lost 3 bases, and 9 bases lay between the germline ends. This CDR3 region has 13 residues. CDR3 nucleotides: TGTGCCAGCATAGAACTCTACACCGGGGAGCTGTTTTTT. This codes for CASIELYTGELFF.

The chain joins TRBV6-5 to TRBJ2-7, with D possibly being TRBD1 or TRBD2 (8 bases each). The CDR3 is made up of 14 amino acids. Germline V gene data show CDR1 as MNHEY and CDR2 as SVGAGI. V was shortened by 5 bases and J by 3 bases, with 14 bases between the two germline ends. In nucleotides, the CDR3 is TGTGCCAGCAGTCCGGGGGGGACAGGCTACGAGCAGTACTTC. As protein: CASSPGGTGYEQYF.

In this sample, this clone turned up once. The rearrangement joins TRBV18 to TRBJ2-7; unclear D gene. This CDR3 is built from 12 residues. Germline lookup yields CDR1 KGHSH and CDR2 LQKENI. V lost 0 bases to trimming and J lost 7 bases, with 7 bases between them. The CDR3 here is CASSPPSREQYF. Here the CDR3 DNA reads TGTGCCAGCTCACCACCGTCAAGGGAGCAGTACTTC.

This rearrangement joins TRBV2 to TRBJ1-5; 7 bases fit TRBD1. The V gene end was trimmed by 7 bases and the J gene end by 5 bases; junction bases not matched to a gene: 8. CDR3 size: 14 residues. The V gene's germline CDR1 is SNHLY and CDR2 FYNNEI. The CDR3 spells CASTRTGNYQPQHF. CDR3 DNA: TGTGCCAGCACCAGGACAGGCAACTATCAGCCCCAGCATTTT.

In its sample, this clone is medium-sized (0.01 to 0.1%). This chain joins TRBV4-1 and TRBJ2-7; D is undetermined. V gave up 2 bases and J gave up 6 bases, with 17 bases separating them. This CDR3 has 15 amino acids. CDR1 is MGHRA, CDR2 YSYEKL, per germline. Written as DNA, the CDR3 is TGCGCCAGCAGCCAATCTTCTATTGGCGCTGCCGAGCAGTACTTC. Amino acids: CASSQSSIGAAEQYF.

The sample holds one count of this clone. The J gene is TRBJ1-1, the V gene TRBV6-1; D uncertain. The germline gives CDR1 MNHNS, CDR2 SASEGT. The CDR3 loop spans 15 amino acids. V was shortened by 1 base and J by 5 bases, with 14 bases between the two germline ends. The CDR3 DNA is TGTGCCAGCAGTGAAGGTTCAGGCGCGAGGACTGAAGCTTTCTTT. Residues: CASSEGSGARTEAFF.

The V call is TRBV5-8, the J call TRBJ2-1; TRBD2 matches at 7 bases. V lost 1 base, J lost 0 bases, and 7 bases stayed unmatched. This CDR3 is 17 amino acids long. Germline V lookup: CDR1 SGHTS, CDR2 YDEGEE. The CDR3 DNA sequence: TGTGCCAGCAGCTTGTTCCGCGGGGGTAGCTCCTACAATGAGCAGTTCTTC. Residues: CASSLFRGGSSYNEQFF. The full variable domain, with the rest looked up from reference TRBV5-8 and TRBJ2-1, is EAGVTQSPTHLIKTRGQQATLRCSPISGHTSVYWYQQALGLGLQFLLWYDEGEERNRGNFPPRFSGRQFPNYSSELNVNALELEDSALYLCASSLFRGGSSYNEQFFGPGTRLTVL.

The gene calls are TRBV9 and TRBJ2-3; no firm D call. The CDR3 is made up of 12 amino acids. The germline CDR1 and CDR2 sequences are SGDLS and YYNGEE. Trimming cost V 3 bases and J 2 bases, with 4 bases left between them. The CDR3 coding sequence is TGTGCCAGCAGCGGGAACACAGATACGCAGTATTTT. Amino acid sequence: CASSGNTDTQYF.

The chain has TRBV20-1 and TRBJ2-7; 7 positions match TRBD1. J lost 7 bases, V lost 3 bases, and 3 bases had no gene match. This CDR3 is 11 amino acids long. Germline assignment: CDR1 DFQATT and CDR2 SNEGSKA (reference sequence). CDR3 protein: CSARTGWEQYV. CDR3 sequence (DNA): TGCAGTGCTAGGACAGGGTGGGAGCAGTACGTC.

This chain joins TRBV9 and TRBJ2-4, with D possibly TRBD2 on 7 matching bases. The CDR3 covers 16 residues. The V end was cut by 0 bases, the J end by 6 bases, with 16 bases between. Germline V gene data show CDR1 as SGDLS and CDR2 as YYNGEE. The CDR3 spells CASSVGRGPQANIQYF. CDR3 nucleotides: TGTGCCAGCAGCGTAGGGCGGGGGCCCCAAGCAAACATTCAGTACTTC.

The chain couples TRBV6-5 to TRBJ2-7, with TRBD1 identical over 11 bases. This CDR3 is 15 amino acids long. Losses at the gene ends were 2 bases for V and 1 base for J; bases not matched to a gene: 1. The germline V gene has CDR1 MNHEY and CDR2 SVGAGI. In DNA form, the CDR3 reads TGTGCCAGCAGTTACGGGACAGGGGGATCCTACGAGCAGTACTTC. Protein sequence: CASSYGTGGSYEQYF.

Here the CDR3 DNA reads TGTGCCAGCAGCCCGGACAGGGTGTACTATGGCTACACCTTC. Translating gives CASSPDRVYYGYTF. The chain employs TRBV27 and TRBJ1-2, with 8 bases that match TRBD1. Per the germline V gene, CDR1 is MNHEY and CDR2 is SMNVEV (reference sequence). V gave up 6 bases and J gave up 3 bases; unmatched junction bases: 6. This CDR3 contains 14 residues.

CDR3 protein: CASSSDRGEQYF. DNA of the CDR3: TGTGCCAGCAGCTCAGACAGGGGCGAGCAGTACTTC. The V gene is TRBV7-8, the J gene TRBJ2-7; 8 nucleotides line up with TRBD1. V shed 4 bases and J 6 bases; nucleotides not matched to a gene: 2. This CDR3 is 12 amino acids long. Germline CDR1 is SGHVS and CDR2 is FQNEAQ.

V is TRBV6-1 and J is TRBJ2-3; possible D gene TRBD2, 6 bases. The V gene's germline CDR1 is MNHNS and CDR2 SASEGT. Trimming removed 1 base from V and 3 bases from J, with 11 bases in between. The length of the CDR3 is 15 residues. The CDR3 nucleotides are TGTGCCAGCAGTGAAGAAAGGGGACTTACAGATACGCAGTATTTT. Its translation: CASSEERGLTDTQYF.

J is TRBJ1-6 and V is TRBV19; TRBD1 aligns across 9 bases. The V gene's germline CDR1 is LNHDA and CDR2 SQIVND (reference sequence). CDR3 size: 15 residues. V was clipped by 4 bases and J by 10 bases; unmatched bases: 8. CDR3 region: CASSTGTGRNSPLHF. The CDR3 nucleotides are TGTGCCAGTAGTACCGGGACAGGGAGAAACTCACCCCTCCACTTT.

This chain links TRBV5-5 with TRBJ2-6, with unresolved D. Germline loops: CDR1 SGHKS, CDR2 YYEKEE (reference sequence). This CDR3 spans 13 amino acids. The V gene lost 2 bases and the J gene lost 3 bases, with 3 bases spanning the gap. The CDR3 DNA reads TGTGCCAGCAGCTTAAGTGGGGCCAACGTCCTGACTTTC. Translated, it gives CASSLSGANVLTF.

The chain links TRBV11-2 to TRBJ1-3; D unclear. Trimming removed 5 bases at V and 0 bases at J, with 8 bases between. The CDR3 totals 14 residues. Germline V CDR1 and CDR2: SGHAT, FQNNGV. The CDR3 DNA reads TGTGCCAGCAGCATACAGAGCTCTGGAAACACCATATATTTT. Its protein is CASSIQSSGNTIYF.

V usage is TRBV5-1 and J usage is TRBJ2-7; 12 positions agree with TRBD2. The V gene end was trimmed by 4 bases and the J gene end by 3 bases; junction bases not matched to a gene: 8. CDR3 length: 16 amino acids. CDR1 SGHRS and CDR2 YFSETQ come from the germline V gene. In nucleotides, the CDR3 is TGCGCCAGCAGCCACGGACTAGCGGGGCCGTTCTACGAGCAGTACTTC. Protein sequence: CASSHGLAGPFYEQYF. Combining the CDR3 with reference TRBV5-1 and TRBJ2-7 gives the whole variable domain KAGVTQTPRYLIKTRGQQVTLSCSPISGHRSVSWYQQTPGQGLQFLFEYFSETQRNKGNFPGRFSGRQFSNSRSEMNVSTLELGDSALYLCASSHGLAGPFYEQYFGPGTRLTVT.

V and J are TRBV5-1 and TRBJ1-3, with 7 positions matching TRBD1. From germline, CDR1 is SGHRS and CDR2 YFSETQ. The length of the CDR3 is 14 residues. J was trimmed by 3 bases and V by 3 bases; bases with no gene match: 3. In DNA, the CDR3 is TGCGCCAGCAGCTCAAACAGGGGTGGAAACACCATATATTTT. Its protein product is CASSSNRGGNTIYF.

This chain joins TRBV5-1 and TRBJ2-7; D not resolved. The germline V gene encodes CDR1 SGHRS and CDR2 YFSETQ. V dropped 7 bases and J dropped 0 bases, with 11 bases sitting between them. The CDR3 length is 13 residues. CDR3 region: CASRSTLSYEQYF. CDR3 nucleotides: TGCGCCAGCCGATCGACACTCTCCTACGAGCAGTACTTC.

This clone was seen only a few times. J is TRBJ1-3 and V is TRBV7-9; D not resolved. This CDR3 comprises 17 residues. The germline CDR1 and CDR2 sequences are SEHNR and FQNEAQ (reference sequence). V lost 1 base to trimming and J lost 0 bases, with 13 bases between them. This CDR3 is CASSLGGSPLSGNTIYF. The CDR3 DNA reads as TGTGCCAGCAGCTTAGGTGGCAGTCCCCTCTCTGGAAACACCATATATTTT. The variable domain in full, completed from reference TRBV7-9 and TRBJ1-3, reads DTGVSQNPRHKITKRGQNVTFRCDPISEHNRLYWYRQTLGQGPEFLTYFQNEAQLEKSRLLSDRFSAERPKGSFSTLEIQRTEQGDSAMYLCASSLGGSPLSGNTIYFGEGSWLTVV.

This clone was counted a few times. The rearrangement links TRBV29-1 to TRBJ1-4; unclear D gene. Germline assignment: CDR1 SQVTM and CDR2 ANQGSEA. The CDR3 length is 10 residues. V was shortened by 7 bases and J by 7 bases, with 7 bases between the two germline ends. CDR3 nucleotide sequence: TGCAGCGCTTGGACTGAAAAACTGTTTTTT. It codes for CSAWTEKLFF.

The V gene is TRBV27, the J gene TRBJ1-1, with D possibly being TRBD1 (6 bases). CDR3 length: 14 amino acids. V was clipped by 6 bases and J by 3 bases, with 14 bases between them. Germline CDR1 and CDR2: MNHEY and SMNVEV (reference sequence). The CDR3 is CASRDSPTDTEAFF. The CDR3 coding sequence is TGTGCCAGCAGGGACAGCCCAACGGACACTGAAGCTTTCTTT.

V gene TRBV2 combines with J gene TRBJ2-1; D may match TRBD1 or TRBD2 (5 bases each). CDR3 length: 18 residues. Between the trimmed V and J ends, which lost 8 bases and 7 bases, there was a span of 30 bases. Germline V gene lookup returns CDR1 SNHLY and CDR2 FYNNEI. This CDR3 is CASRQLETAKGSGNEQFF. The DNA for the CDR3 is TGTGCCAGCCGCCAGTTAGAGACAGCCAAGGGATCGGGAAATGAGCAGTTCTTC. The entire variable domain, with the rest obtained from reference TRBV2 and TRBJ2-1, is as follows: EPEVTQTPSHQVTQMGQEVILRCVPISNHLYFYWYRQILGQKVEFLVSFYNNEISEKSEIFDDQFSVERPDGSNFTLKIRSTKLEDSAMYFCASRQLETAKGSGNEQFFGPGTRLTVL.

The CDR3 spells CASTQTNNEKLFF. CDR3 DNA: TGTGCCAGCACACAGACGAATAATGAAAAACTGTTTTTT. The rearrangement uses TRBV28 and TRBJ1-4; no clear D. Germline CDR1 MDHEN, CDR2 SYDVKM. V shed 7 bases and J shed 4 bases, with 10 bases lying between them. CDR3 length: 13 amino acids.

The rearrangement uses TRBV5-1 and TRBJ2-1, with 8 bases that match TRBD2. J was trimmed by 7 bases and V by 3 bases; bases with no gene match: 12. The length of the CDR3 is 16 residues. Looked up from germline, CDR1 is SGHRS and CDR2 is YFSETQ. This CDR3 reads CASSWPSAGGGNEQFF. The CDR3 DNA reads TGCGCCAGCAGCTGGCCGAGTGCGGGGGGAGGAAATGAGCAGTTCTTC.

The table lists this clone with a few counts. The chain combines TRBV19 with TRBJ1-3; no reliable D call. In germline, CDR1 is LNHDA, CDR2 SQIVND (reference sequence). Trimming shortened V by 7 bases and J by 2 bases, and 9 bases separated the two germline ends. This CDR3 has 13 amino acids. CDR3 amino acids: CASISIAGNTIYF. The CDR3 DNA reads as TGTGCCAGTATCAGCATTGCTGGAAACACCATATATTTT. The full variable domain, completed using reference TRBV19 and TRBJ1-3, is DGGITQSPKYLFRKEGQNVTLSCEQNLNHDAMYWYRQDPGQGLRLIYYSQIVNDFQKGDIAEGYSVSREKKESFPLTVTSAQKNPTAFYLCASISIAGNTIYFGEGSWLTVV.

This CDR3 is CASSSQGAGGNTIYF. The CDR3 DNA sequence: TGTGCCAGCAGTTCCCAGGGGGCCGGGGGAAACACCATATATTTT. V is TRBV6-5 and J is TRBJ1-3, with TRBD1 matching 8 bases. The CDR3 is 15 amino acids. V was clipped by 4 bases and J by 4 bases; unmatched bases: 6. CDR1 is MNHEY, CDR2 SVGAGI, per germline.

The chain recombines TRBV9 with TRBJ2-5; 9 bases agree with TRBD1. The germline gives CDR1 SGDLS, CDR2 YYNGEE. The CDR3 contains 13 residues. V shed 3 bases, J shed 4 bases, and the junction held 1 base outside the gene matches. The CDR3 DNA reads TGTGCCAGCAGCGGGACAGGGGCAGAGACCCAGTACTTC. Translating gives CASSGTGAETQYF.

This chain connects TRBV5-1 to TRBJ1-2; D perhaps matches TRBD1 (5 bases). This CDR3 contains 14 residues. The germline V gene has CDR1 SGHRS and CDR2 YFSETQ. Trimming removed 4 bases at V and 4 bases at J, with 14 bases between. The CDR3 loop is CASSPFGGTYGYTF. The CDR3 DNA reads as TGCGCCAGCAGCCCTTTTGGGGGGACCTATGGCTACACCTTC.